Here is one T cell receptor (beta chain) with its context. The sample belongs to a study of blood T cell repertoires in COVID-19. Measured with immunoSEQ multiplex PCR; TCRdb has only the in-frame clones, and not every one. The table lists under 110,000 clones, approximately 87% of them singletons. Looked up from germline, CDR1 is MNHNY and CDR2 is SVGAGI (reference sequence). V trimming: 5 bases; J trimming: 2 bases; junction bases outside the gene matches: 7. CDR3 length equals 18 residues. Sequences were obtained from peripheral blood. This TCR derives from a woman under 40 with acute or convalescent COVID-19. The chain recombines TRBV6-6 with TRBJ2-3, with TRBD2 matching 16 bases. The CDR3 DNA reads TGTGCCAGCAGTCCAAGGGGACTAGCGGGGGGGTCCACAGATACGCAGTATTTT. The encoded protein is CASSPRGLAGGSTDTQYF.